The 25 T cell receptor beta chains below come from one sample, sequenced in a study of T cell repertoires in cytomegalovirus infection. One entry per CDR3 protein, called by TCRdb with MiXCR from the reads. The data hold about 680,000 distinct CDR3 sequences, with 20% to 25% observed a single time. The sample consisted of CD8+ T cells from PBMCs. These receptors were collected from a human donor in good health (CMV status not recorded). Some clones in this sample may be carry-over from other donors' samples.

This clonotype was observed a handful of times. This chain connects TRBV6-2 or TRBV6-3 to TRBJ1-1; no reliable D call. Trimming removed 5 bases from V and 3 bases from J, with 19 bases in between. This CDR3 has 16 residues. Germline V gene lookup returns CDR1 MNHEY and CDR2 SVGEGT. The CDR3 region is CASSPQQRGRYTEAFF. The CDR3 DNA sequence: TGTGCCAGCAGTCCACAACAAAGAGGACGTTACACTGAAGCTTTCTTT.

The V and J genes are TRBV20-1 and TRBJ1-2; D remains ambiguous. CDR3 size: 12 residues. Trimming took off 8 bases at V and 0 bases at J, with 10 bases between the two ends. Germline CDR1 and CDR2: DFQATT and SNEGSKA (reference sequence). The CDR3 DNA is TGCAGTCACGAAGAAGCTAACTATGGCTACACCTTC. Its protein product is CSHEEANYGYTF.

V is TRBV7-2 and J is TRBJ2-5; the match to TRBD2 covers 8 bases. V dropped 5 bases and J dropped 2; count of bases not matched to a gene: 7. There are 15 residues in the CDR3. Germline CDR1 SGHTA, CDR2 FQGNSA. Written as DNA, the CDR3 is TGTGCCAGCAGCGCACAGCGGGGGTCACAAGAGACCCAGTACTTC. This codes for CASSAQRGSQETQYF.

This clonotype was found a few times. The chain links TRBV6-6 to TRBJ2-4; tentatively, D is TRBD1 or TRBD2 (5 bases each). V lost 2 bases, J lost 5 bases, and 16 bases lay in between. The CDR3 has 16 amino acids. From germline, CDR1 is MNHNY and CDR2 SVGAGI (reference sequence). CDR3 amino acids: CASSYPKGRDENIQYF. For the CDR3, the DNA is TGTGCCAGCAGTTACCCAAAGGGAAGGGACGAAAACATTCAGTACTTC.

The rearrangement links TRBV7-9 to TRBJ2-1; TRBD2 agrees at 7 bases. After removal of 5 bases from V and 7 bases from J, the junction contained 14 bases not matched to a gene. The V gene's germline CDR1 is SEHNR and CDR2 FQNEAQ (reference sequence). The CDR3 has 16 amino acids. As DNA, the CDR3 is TGTGCCAGCAGCACTACCCTGGGACTATCAAAGAATGAGCAGTTCTTC. Its protein is CASSTTLGLSKNEQFF. The full variable domain, its missing parts supplied by reference TRBV7-9 and TRBJ2-1, is DTGVSQNPRHKITKRGQNVTFRCDPISEHNRLYWYRQTLGQGPEFLTYFQNEAQLEKSRLLSDRFSAERPKGSFSTLEIQRTEQGDSAMYLCASSTTLGLSKNEQFFGPGTRLTVL.

This clonotype was detected many times. The CDR3 DNA reads TGTGCCAGCAGCTTACGGGGAAGGATAGAGTTGGCCCAGTACTTC. Amino acids: CASSLRGRIELAQYF. This chain links TRBV7-2 with TRBJ2-5; the D gene is possibly TRBD2 (5 bases). Germline loops: CDR1 SGHTA, CDR2 FQGNSA. The CDR3 loop spans 15 amino acids. V was trimmed by 2 bases and J by 9 bases, leaving 19 bases between them. Full variable domain (missing parts from reference TRBV7-2 and TRBJ2-5): GAGVSQSPSNKVTEKGKDVELRCDPISGHTALYWYRQSLGQGLEFLIYFQGNSAPDKSGLPSDRFSAERTGGSVSTLTIQRTQQEDSAVYLCASSLRGRIELAQYFGPGTRLLVL.

Notes on this clonotype: Given a much more abundant clone one base away, this may be a read error. The chain uses TRBV7-6 and TRBJ2-7, with 7 bases identical to TRBD1. Germline V lookup: CDR1 SGHVS, CDR2 FNYEAQ. The CDR3 contains 13 residues. CDR3 DNA sequence: TGTGTCAGCAGCCCGACAGGGTACGGCGAGCAGTACGTC. The encoded protein is CVSSPTGYGEQYV.

This clonotype has just one count. This chain connects TRBV20-1 to TRBJ1-2; 8 nucleotides align to TRBD1. Germline-derived CDR1 and CDR2 are DFQATT and SNEGSKA (reference sequence). V trimming: 3 bases; J trimming: 4 bases; junction bases outside the gene matches: 10. The CDR3 totals 15 residues. CDR3 protein: CSASTGVGQGYGYTF. The CDR3 DNA follows: TGCAGTGCTAGTACCGGGGTAGGACAGGGCTATGGCTACACCTTC.

This clonotype appeared a few times. This rearrangement joins TRBV20-1 to TRBJ2-7, with 9 bases identical to TRBD1. V was pared by 2 bases and J by 5 bases, with 10 bases of the junction left unmatched. The length of the CDR3 is 15 residues. Germline CDR1 reads DFQATT; CDR2 reads SNEGSKA (reference sequence). In DNA, the CDR3 is TGCAGTGCTAGAAAACGGGACAGGGTCTTCCACGAGCAGTACTTC. This codes for CSARKRDRVFHEQYF.

This clonotype was observed many times. The chain joins TRBV7-9 to TRBJ1-4; a weak D match, TRBD1 (5 bases). Germline V CDR1 and CDR2: SEHNR, FQNEAQ (reference sequence). This CDR3 spans 13 amino acids. Trimming took 5 bases from V and 7 from J, leaving 11 bases between them. The CDR3 sequence is CASSPSGREKLFF. The CDR3 region has the DNA TGTGCCAGCAGCCCCTCGGGGCGTGAAAAACTGTTTTTT.

V usage is TRBV10-3 and J usage is TRBJ2-7; weak D call: TRBD2 (7 bases). This CDR3 is 15 amino acids long. Looked up from germline, CDR1 is ENHRY and CDR2 is SYGVKD. V lost 7 bases to trimming and J lost 2 bases, with 18 bases between them. CDR3 region: CAITVKGGEPYEQYF. The CDR3, as DNA: TGTGCCATCACCGTTAAAGGGGGGGAGCCCTACGAGCAGTACTTC.

This clonotype has just a few counts. V is TRBV4-2 and J is TRBJ2-3, with a tentative D call TRBD1 (6 bases). The CDR3 consists of 15 residues. Germline values: CDR1 LGHNA, CDR2 YNFKEQ. V lost 0 bases and J 5 bases, leaving 12 bases between the germline ends. CDR3 DNA sequence: TGTGCCAGCAGCCAAGATGGGGGCGCGGGAGATACGCAGTATTTT. Protein product: CASSQDGGAGDTQYF.

This clonotype was picked up many times. CDR3 nucleotide sequence: TGTGCCAGCAGTTCCGGGATCAACTATGGCTACACCTTC. As protein: CASSSGINYGYTF. The V and J genes are TRBV12-3 or TRBV12-4 and TRBJ1-2; D is unclear. This CDR3 region has 13 residues. The V gene lost 4 bases and the J gene lost 2 bases, with 8 bases spanning the gap.

In its sample, this clonotype was seen a few times. The chain combines TRBV28 with TRBJ1-1, with D tentatively TRBD1 (6 bases). Germline assignment: CDR1 MDHEN and CDR2 SYDVKM. The CDR3 contains 13 residues. Trimming cost V 7 bases and J 2 bases, with 11 bases left between them. CDR3 sequence (DNA): TGTGCCAGCATCCTGACAGGCAACACTGAAGCTTTCTTT. Translating gives CASILTGNTEAFF.

This clonotype occurred a few times. The chain uses TRBV27 and TRBJ2-2, with 11 positions matching TRBD2. The CDR3 spans 16 residues. The V gene's germline CDR1 is MNHEY and CDR2 SMNVEV (reference sequence). Losses at the gene ends were 4 bases for V and 4 bases for J; bases not matched to a gene: 5. Written as DNA, the CDR3 is TGTGCCAGCAGTTCCCCCGGACTAGCGGGCACCGGGGAGCTGTTTTTT. Amino acid sequence: CASSSPGLAGTGELFF.

Here the CDR3 reads CASKVGVLGTDTQYF. The DNA for the CDR3 is TGTGCCAGCAAAGTAGGGGTTCTCGGCACAGATACGCAGTATTTT. This chain joins TRBV12-3 or TRBV12-4 and TRBJ2-3; the D gene is possibly TRBD1 (5 bases). Trimming stripped 7 bases from V and 1 base from J, with 15 bases between. The length of the CDR3 is 15 residues.

The chain combines TRBV3-1 with TRBJ1-6; D gene unclear. V gave up 5 bases and J gave up 14 bases, with 10 bases separating them. Germline values: CDR1 LGHDT, CDR2 YNNKEL (reference sequence). The CDR3 spans 11 residues. CDR3 sequence reads: CASSSLGALHF. The CDR3 DNA follows: TGTGCCAGCAGCTCTCTAGGAGCCCTCCACTTT.

V gene TRBV14 combines with J gene TRBJ1-4; D is uncertain. This CDR3 has 15 residues. CDR1 is SGHDN and CDR2 is FVKESK in the germline V gene. Trimming took 5 bases from V and 5 from J, leaving 15 bases between them. CDR3: CASSTSGRFNEKLFF. The CDR3 DNA reads TGTGCCAGCAGCACTTCGGGAAGGTTCAATGAAAAACTGTTTTTT.

This clonotype was seen ten or more times. The chain carries TRBV28 and TRBJ2-1; tentatively, D is TRBD2 (6 bases). Germline V lookup: CDR1 MDHEN, CDR2 SYDVKM. The CDR3 runs to 16 residues. Trimming pared 3 bases from V and 2 bases from J, leaving 14 bases between. The CDR3 here is CASSFRGWGAYNEQFF. The CDR3 nucleotides are TGTGCCAGCAGTTTCCGTGGGTGGGGGGCCTACAATGAGCAGTTCTTC.

This clonotype was seen just once. CDR3 region: CASSFPRSVWDIQYF. In nucleotides, the CDR3 is TGTGCCAGCAGCTTCCCCCGATCTGTTTGGGACATTCAGTACTTC. The chain couples TRBV11-3 to TRBJ2-4; D is unresolved. Germline values: CDR1 SGHNT, CDR2 YENEEA. CDR3 length equals 15 residues. The ends were cut back, 3 bases at V and 8 bases at J, with 17 bases in the middle.

CDR3 in DNA: TGTGCCAGCAGAGGGCGAAACCAAGAGACCCAGTACTTC. Amino acid sequence: CASRGRNQETQYF. V is TRBV28 and J is TRBJ2-5; D gene uncertain. CDR1 MDHEN and CDR2 SYDVKM come from the germline V gene. The CDR3 sequence is 13 residues long. Trimming removed 6 bases at V and 0 bases at J, with 8 bases between.

A remark on this clonotype: Germline and junction disagree at one end, which may indicate a read error. V gene TRBV7-6 combines with J gene TRBJ2-7, with D possibly TRBD1 on 5 matching bases. This CDR3 has 14 residues. Germline V gene data show CDR1 as SGHVS and CDR2 as FNYEAQ. The CDR3 DNA sequence: TGTGCCAGCAGCTTAGGATGGGGCTCCTGCGAGCAGTACTTC. Translation: CASSLGWGSCEQYF.

This rearrangement joins TRBV13 to TRBJ2-1; D ambiguous. CDR3 length equals 13 residues. In germline, CDR1 is PRHDT, CDR2 FYEKMQ (reference sequence). Trimming stripped 4 bases from V and 4 bases from J, with 8 bases between. The CDR3 is CASSYQDYNEQFF. DNA for the CDR3: TGTGCCAGCAGCTACCAGGATTACAATGAGCAGTTCTTC. Variable domain in full (rest from reference TRBV13 and TRBJ2-1): AAGVIQSPRHLIKEKRETATLKCYPIPRHDTVYWYQQGPGQDPQFLISFYEKMQSDKGSIPDRFSAQQFSDYHSELNMSSLELGDSALYFCASSYQDYNEQFFGPGTRLTVL.

Regarding this clonotype: Its ends do not fully match the called genes, so a read error is possible. This sequence joins TRBV28 and TRBJ2-3; the match to TRBD1 covers 8 bases. In germline, CDR1 is MDHEN, CDR2 SYDVKM. The CDR3 spans 15 residues. The DNA of the CDR3 is TGTGCCAGCAGTTATGACAGGGGAGATACAGATATGCAGTATTTT. This encodes CASSYDRGDTDMQYF.

This clonotype was counted between two and nine times. V usage is TRBV5-1 and J usage is TRBJ1-5; unclear D gene. Germline lookup yields CDR1 SGHRS and CDR2 YFSETQ. With 2 bases removed from V and 3 bases from J, the gap between germline ends came to 9 bases. This CDR3 spans 14 amino acids. The DNA for the CDR3 is TGCGCCAGCAGCTTCGGGGAGGACAATCAGCCCCAGCATTTT. Protein product: CASSFGEDNQPQHF.